The sequence of this T cell receptor beta chain was determined in a study of regulatory T cells in long-lasting Graves disease. Both iRepertoire HTBI primers and Arm-PCR of CDR3 regions were used to build the TCR beta libraries. Source study methods: Looking across samples, the authors found under 70 TRBV and approximately 13 TRBJ segments. TCRdb independently ran MiXCR on the multiplex PCR reads; one entry per CDR3 protein. The V and J calls, along with clone size, are taken from TCRdb and not from the paper's own processing. The sample has roughly 500,000 distinct CDR3 sequences; less than 15% are singletons. The time point here: newly diagnosed GD, antithyroid drugs for less than 3 months. TCR sequences were obtained from RNA taken from PBMCs. Peripheral blood, approximately 9 milliliters per patient, was collected in EDTA tubes. The same sample was also studied in work on T cells in Graves' hyperthyroidism and ophthalmopathy. From that second work: A patient was excluded if there was uncontrolled infection, other autoimmune disease, pregnancy or lactation. HTBI primers drove first-round RT-PCR of the TCR CDR3.

The clonotype originates from a man in his thirties or forties with Graves disease. Source: peripheral blood mononuclear cells (PBMCs), taken at new diagnosis, from a patient treated with antithyroid drugs.

This CDR3 is CASRPGPTSGANVLTF. The CDR3 DNA reads TGTGCCAGCAGACCCGGGCCCACCTCTGGGGCCAACGTCCTGACTTTC. V is TRBV12-3 or TRBV12-4 and J is TRBJ2-6; D gene uncertain. The CDR3 is 16 residues long. V lost 6 bases and J lost 0, with 12 bases in between.